This TCR beta chain originates from a study of blood T cell repertoires in COVID-19. Study information: In each case, the material was cDNA or gDNA derived from T cells, B-cell-depleted T cells, or PBMCs.

Those enrolled, adults aged about 18 to 89 years, came from 25 or so US areas. Donors were grouped by their self-reported clinical history. A few counts support this clone. V lost 5 bases to trimming and J lost 7 bases, with 14 bases between them. This CDR3 contains 13 residues. CDR1 is SGHTA, CDR2 FQGNSA, per germline. Libraries were prepared by immunoSEQ multiplex PCR; TCRdb keeps only in-frame clonotypes and omits some of them. The table lists fewer than 400,000 clones, roughly 85% of them singletons. The sample taken for sequencing was PBMCs or T cells enriched from blood (not recorded which). The V gene is TRBV7-2, the J gene TRBJ1-2, with D perhaps TRBD1 (6 bases). This receptor was taken from a woman aged 25 to 39 who had been exposed to COVID-19. CDR3 amino acids: CASSQGGRGGYTF. For the CDR3, the DNA is TGTGCCAGCAGCCAAGGGGGGAGGGGTGGCTACACCTTC.